Detailed here is one T cell receptor (beta chain). Its antigen is unknown. This record belongs to a study of cytomegalovirus exposure and HLA in healthy donors. Study observations and caveats: Later analysis showed most CMV-associated TCR beta chains appearing HLA-restricted. The authors later found TCR association rates varying by HLA locus, with DRB1 most and HLA-C fewest. It emerged from a later analysis that several of the most significant clusters appeared to be linked to common viral pathogens. Researchers counted around 160 TCR beta chains as cytomegalovirus-associated.

Primers: 60 Vbeta forward and 13 Jbeta reverse. TCRdb's copy holds only in-frame clones and misses some; the assay was immunoSEQ multiplex PCR. The sample is made up of roughly 43,000 clones, and the top ten hold more than 0.9% of it. V shed 3 bases and J shed 2 bases, with 7 bases lying between them. In germline, CDR1 is SEHNR, CDR2 FQNEAQ (reference sequence). The length of the CDR3 is 14 residues. The sample consisted of PBMCs. This TCR derives from a woman in her 40s in good health and CMV-seronegative. The gene calls are TRBV7-9 and TRBJ1-4; TRBD1 might be the D (6 bases). CDR3 residues: CASSFRGTNEKLFF. CDR3 DNA: TGTGCCAGCAGCTTCAGGGGCACTAATGAAAAACTGTTTTTT.